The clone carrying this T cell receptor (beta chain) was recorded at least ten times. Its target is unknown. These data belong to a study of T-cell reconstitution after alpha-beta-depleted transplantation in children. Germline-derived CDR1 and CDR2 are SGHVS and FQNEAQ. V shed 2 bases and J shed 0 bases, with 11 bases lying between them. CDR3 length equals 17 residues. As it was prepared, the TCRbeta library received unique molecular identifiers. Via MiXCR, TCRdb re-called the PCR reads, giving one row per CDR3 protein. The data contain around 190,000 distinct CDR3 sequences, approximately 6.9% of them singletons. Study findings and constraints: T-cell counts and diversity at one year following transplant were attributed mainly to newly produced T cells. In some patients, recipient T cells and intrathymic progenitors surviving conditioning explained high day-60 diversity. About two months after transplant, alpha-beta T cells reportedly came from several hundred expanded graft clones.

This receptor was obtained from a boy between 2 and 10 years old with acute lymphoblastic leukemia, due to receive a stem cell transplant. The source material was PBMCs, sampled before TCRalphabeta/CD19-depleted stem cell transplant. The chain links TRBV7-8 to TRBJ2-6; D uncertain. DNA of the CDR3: TGTGCCAGCAGCTTATTCCGGCGTGGCTCTGGGGCCAACGTCCTGACTTTC. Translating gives CASSLFRRGSGANVLTF.